This section outlines one TCR beta chain sequence together with its context. The data belong to a study of blood T cell repertoires in COVID-19. TCRdb's copy holds only in-frame clones and misses some; the assay was immunoSEQ multiplex PCR. The table shows about 190,000 clones, with 70% to 90% occurring only once. Sequencing was done on a sample of peripheral blood. The TCR was taken from a man aged 30 to 45 with acute or convalescent COVID-19.

CDR3 sequence: CAISESKGRGMNTEAFF. In DNA, the CDR3 is TGTGCCATCAGTGAGTCGAAAGGTAGGGGAATGAACACTGAAGCTTTCTTT. This chain joins TRBV10-3 and TRBJ1-1; perhaps TRBD1 as D (5 bases). Germline-derived CDR1 and CDR2 are ENHRY and SYGVKD. This CDR3 contains 17 residues. Trimming cost V 0 bases and J 0 bases, with 14 bases left between them.